The source of this TCR beta chain is a study of patients and donors after allogeneic stem cell transplantation. The V gene's germline CDR1 is KGHDR and CDR2 SFDVKD. V was shortened by 4 bases and J by 1 base, with 9 bases between the two germline ends. This CDR3 region has 14 residues. There are many counts of this clonotype. TCRdb passed the RT-PCR reads through MiXCR, listing each CDR3 protein once. The data contain approximately 160,000 distinct CDR3 sequences, 30% of them singletons. The clonotype comes from a human donor who was either an allogeneic HSCT recipient or a stem cell or donor lymphocyte infusion donor (not recorded which). It is not recorded whose cells these are; they may come from a transplant donor. This chain joins TRBV24-1 and TRBJ1-2; D is undetermined. Sequencing was carried out using blood, either unsorted or a sorted T cell fraction (not recorded which). The CDR3 sequence is CATSDLAGNYGYTF. The CDR3 DNA follows: TGTGCCACCAGTGACTTAGCCGGTAACTATGGCTACACCTTC.